These T cell receptor beta chains were read from a single sample in a study of blood T cell repertoires in COVID-19. Some clones are missing from TCRdb's copy, which holds only in-frame ones; the method was immunoSEQ multiplex PCR. The profile shows some 37,000 clones, around 90% of them singletons. The sequenced sample was peripheral blood. The receptor source for this set is a woman in her 70s with acute or convalescent COVID-19. CDR3s include the opening cysteine and the closing phenylalanine or tryptophan. D genes are given only for firm matches. Clone size is shown for a subset of rows, as once, few, many or a class of expanded clone.

V gene,clone size,CDR3 length,D gene,J gene,CDR3 protein,CDR3 DNA
TRBV10-2,NA,14,TRBD1,TRBJ1-6,CASRGGTENSPLHF,TGCGCCAGCCGAGGAGGGACAGAGAATTCACCCCTCCACTTT
TRBV27,once,13,NA,TRBJ2-1,CASAPGGWNEQFF,TGTGCCAGCGCCCCGGGCGGGTGGAATGAGCAGTTCTTC
TRBV11-1,NA,14,TRBD1,TRBJ1-2,CASSSTDRGDGYTF,TGTGCCAGCAGCTCTACGGACAGGGGAGATGGCTACACCTTC
TRBV3-1/TRBV3-2,NA,17,TRBD2,TRBJ2-1,CAGNGLAGDICANEQFF,TGTGCCGGAAACGGACTAGCGGGAGATATTTGCGCGAATGAGCAGTTCTTC
TRBV5-1,NA,14,TRBD1,TRBJ1-2,CASSFGDSNYGYTF,TGCGCCAGCAGCTTTGGGGACAGCAACTATGGCTACACCTTC
TRBV5-4,NA,14,NA,TRBJ1-5,CASSLDRSNQPQHF,TGTGCCAGCAGCTTGGACAGGAGCAATCAGCCCCAGCATTTT
TRBV29-1,NA,15,TRBD2,TRBJ2-5,CSVGKLAERQETQYF,TGCAGCGTTGGGAAACTAGCGGAGAGACAAGAGACCCAGTACTTC
TRBV6-5,NA,14,TRBD1,TRBJ1-5,CASSFGQGNQPQHF,TGTGCCAGCAGCTTCGGACAGGGGAATCAGCCCCAGCATTTT
TRBV15,NA,14,NA,TRBJ1-5,CATSRVRTNQPQHF,TGTGCCACCAGCAGAGTACGGACTAATCAGCCCCAGCATTTT
TRBV28,NA,14,NA,TRBJ1-2,CASSLGGDRGLYTF,TGTGCCAGCAGTTTAGGGGGGGATAGGGGACTCTACACCTTC
TRBV9,NA,15,TRBD1,TRBJ1-1,CASSVAGGANTEAFF,TGTGCCAGCAGCGTAGCAGGGGGCGCGAACACTGAAGCTTTCTTT